This T cell receptor beta chain was profiled in a study of T-cell memory formation after mild COVID-19. Broader study findings: Clonal second-wave expansions that peaked on day 37 had unconfirmed SARS-CoV-2 specificity.

This clonotype has only a few counts. Its antigen remains unknown. The CDR3 has 17 amino acids. V lost 3 bases, J lost 1 base, and 8 bases stayed unmatched. CDR1 is SQVTM and CDR2 is ANQGSEA in the germline V gene. TCRdb used MiXCR to reprocess the 5' RACE reads, holding one entry per CDR3 protein. The table includes 400,000 to 550,000 distinct CDR3 sequences, roughly 23% detected once. Sequencing was done on a sample of PBMCs or a T cell subset sorted from them (not recorded which). The rearrangement uses TRBV29-1 and TRBJ2-3; 12 bases are a match to TRBD2. The sequence came from an adult woman who had mild COVID-19 (a few samples of this study predate the infection). Cell type and time point are not known. CDR3 residues: CSVDSGLAGSRTDTQYF. The CDR3 DNA reads TGCAGCGTTGACTCGGGACTAGCGGGCTCTCGCACAGATACGCAGTATTTT.